This TCR beta chain was profiled in a study of T-cell reconstitution after alpha-beta-depleted transplantation in children. The CDR3 is made up of 16 amino acids. The germline V and J ends were trimmed by 1 base and 3 bases, with 12 bases remaining between them. Germline CDR1 and CDR2: LGHNA and YSLEER. Researchers prepared the TCRbeta library using unique molecular identifiers, the study reports. One entry per CDR3 protein results from TCRdb running MiXCR on the PCR reads. The data show a few hundred thousand distinct CDR3 sequences, with around 13% seen just once and about 5% held by the top ten. In this sample, this clonotype turned up a few times.

The sequence derives from a human donor who donated a stem cell graft to a child with combined immunodeficiency. V is TRBV4-3 and J is TRBJ2-2; a weak D match, TRBD2 (6 bases). Specimen: PBMCs from the stem cell graft donor, collected from the stem cell graft. The chain's CDR3 is CASSQGPRRDTGELFF. CDR3 in DNA: TGCGCCAGCAGCCAAGGACCACGGAGGGACACCGGGGAGCTGTTTTTT.